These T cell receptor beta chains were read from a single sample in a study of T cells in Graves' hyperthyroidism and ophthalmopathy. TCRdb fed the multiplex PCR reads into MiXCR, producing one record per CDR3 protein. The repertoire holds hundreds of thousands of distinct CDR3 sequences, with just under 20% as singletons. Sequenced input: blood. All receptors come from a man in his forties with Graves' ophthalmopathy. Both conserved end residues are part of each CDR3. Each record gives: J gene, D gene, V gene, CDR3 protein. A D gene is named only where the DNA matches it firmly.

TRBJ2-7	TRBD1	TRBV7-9	CASSPDLGQGPYEQYF
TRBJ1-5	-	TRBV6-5	CASSYSRYSNQPQHF
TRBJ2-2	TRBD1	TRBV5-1	CASSARQGRGGELFF
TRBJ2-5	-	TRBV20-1	CSARPGQKETQYF
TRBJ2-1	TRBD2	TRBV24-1	CATSERLAGGPNNEQFF
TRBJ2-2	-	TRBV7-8	CASSLAPLGGTGELFF
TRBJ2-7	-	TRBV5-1	CASSRLAATSYEQYF
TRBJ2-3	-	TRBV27	CASSSLDNPGTDTQYF
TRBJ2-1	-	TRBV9	CASSDSRNEQFF
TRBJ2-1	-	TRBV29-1	CSVEEVGRRTGEQFF
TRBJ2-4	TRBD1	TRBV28	CASGPGQAYLAKNIQYF
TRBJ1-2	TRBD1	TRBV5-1	CASSQGQGANYGYTF
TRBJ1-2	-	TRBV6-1	CASRTGPPQGYGYTF
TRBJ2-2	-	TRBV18	CASSSWDRNTGELFF
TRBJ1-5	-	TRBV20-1	CSATSQGNQPQHF
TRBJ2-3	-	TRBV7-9	CASSLGVSGRTDTQYF
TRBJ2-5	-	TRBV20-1	CSAQERVTQYF
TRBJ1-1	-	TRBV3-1	CASSQGGGGVATEAFF
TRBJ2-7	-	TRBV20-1	CSVKIGPDYEQYF
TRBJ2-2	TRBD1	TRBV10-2	CASSESGQGGTGELFF
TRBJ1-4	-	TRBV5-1	CASSLGGSGEKLFF
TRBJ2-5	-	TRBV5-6	CASSLRTTHQETQYF
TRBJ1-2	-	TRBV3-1	CASSQDTAVYGYTF
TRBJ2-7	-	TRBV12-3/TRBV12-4	CASSHIGVFIYEQYF
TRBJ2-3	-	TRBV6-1	CASSPEGYTQYF
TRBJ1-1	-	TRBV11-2	CASSFPQGGYTEAFF
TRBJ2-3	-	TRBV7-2	CASSITSLSTDTQYF
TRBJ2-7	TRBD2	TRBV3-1	CASSRFTSGRAYEQYF
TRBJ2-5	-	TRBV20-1	CSASEGVQETQYF
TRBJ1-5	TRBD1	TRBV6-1	CASRTGTGGGSNQPQHF
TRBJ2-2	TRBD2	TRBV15	CATSGDRRLAGGSGELFF
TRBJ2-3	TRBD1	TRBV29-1	CSGKPTGRTDTQYF
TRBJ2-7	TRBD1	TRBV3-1	CASSHLDRAHEQYF
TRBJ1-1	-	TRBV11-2	CASSLFTIGMNTEAFF
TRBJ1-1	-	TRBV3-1	CASSQENRDPEAFF
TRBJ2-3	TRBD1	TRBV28	CASGTGRYF
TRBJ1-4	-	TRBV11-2	CASSLEESGRNEKLFF
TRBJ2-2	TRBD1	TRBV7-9	CASSSGSGTGNTGELFF
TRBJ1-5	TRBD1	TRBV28	CASSPRQGENQPQHF
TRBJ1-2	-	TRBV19	CASSSGGRANYGYTF
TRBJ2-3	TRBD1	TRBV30	CAWTPRDRGTDTQYF
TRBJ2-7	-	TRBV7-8	CASSSTLNYEQYF
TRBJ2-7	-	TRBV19	CASSKDRQATYEQYF
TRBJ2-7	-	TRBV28	CASTAPGTSALYEQYF
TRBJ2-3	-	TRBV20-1	CSARDGDGPPRGPQYF
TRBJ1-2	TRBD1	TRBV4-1	CASSQVGQANYGYTF
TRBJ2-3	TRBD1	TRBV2	CASSLGQGADTQYF
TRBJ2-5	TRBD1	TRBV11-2	CASSLRTGGYQETQYF
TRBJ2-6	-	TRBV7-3	CASRSGANVLTF
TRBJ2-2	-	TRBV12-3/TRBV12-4	CASSPWTSGAGELFF
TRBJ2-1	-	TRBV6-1	CASSYASGSYNEQFF
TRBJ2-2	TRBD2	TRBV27	CASSFRSGTPGRAGELFF
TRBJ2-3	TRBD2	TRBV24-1	CATSDPSREGRGTDTQYF
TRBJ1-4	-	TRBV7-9	CASSFGQIPEKLFF
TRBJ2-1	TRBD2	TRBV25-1	CASSEGAGGHHNEQFF